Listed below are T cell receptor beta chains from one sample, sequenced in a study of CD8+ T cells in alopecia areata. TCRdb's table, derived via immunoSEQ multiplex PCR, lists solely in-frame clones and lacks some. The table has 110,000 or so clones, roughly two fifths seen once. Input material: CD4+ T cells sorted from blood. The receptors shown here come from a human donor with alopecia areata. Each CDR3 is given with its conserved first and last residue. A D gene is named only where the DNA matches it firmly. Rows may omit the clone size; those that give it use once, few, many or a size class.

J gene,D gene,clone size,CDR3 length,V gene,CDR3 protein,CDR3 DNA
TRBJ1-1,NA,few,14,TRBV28,CASSLLQGTAEAFF,TGTGCCAGCAGTTTGCTACAGGGAACAGCTGAAGCTTTCTTT
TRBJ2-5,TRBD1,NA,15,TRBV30,CAWSRPGTGQETQYF,TGTGCCTGGAGTAGGCCCGGGACAGGGCAAGAGACCCAGTACTTC
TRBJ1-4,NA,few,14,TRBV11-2,CASGRAKGGEKLFF,TGTGCCAGCGGTAGAGCAAAGGGCGGGGAAAAACTGTTTTTT
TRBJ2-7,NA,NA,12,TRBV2,CASSYYRYEQYF,TGTGCCAGCAGTTACTACAGGTATGAGCAGTACTTC
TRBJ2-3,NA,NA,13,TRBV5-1,CASSLAGTDTQYF,TGCGCCAGCAGCTTGGCCGGAACAGATACGCAGTATTTT
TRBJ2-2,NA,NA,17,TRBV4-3,CASSLFSGTGYTGELFF,TGCGCCAGCAGCCTTTTTTCCGGGACCGGGTACACCGGGGAGCTGTTTTTT
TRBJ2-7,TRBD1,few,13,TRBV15,CATGTGLLAEQYF,TGTGCCACCGGGACAGGCCTGTTGGCCGAGCAGTACTTC
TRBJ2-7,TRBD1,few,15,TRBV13,CASSFLDRDSYEQYF,TGTGCCAGCAGCTTCCTGGACAGGGACAGTTACGAGCAGTACTTC
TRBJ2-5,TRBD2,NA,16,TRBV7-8,CASSPGLASTGETQYF,TGTGCCAGCAGCCCCGGACTAGCGAGCACCGGGGAGACCCAGTACTTC
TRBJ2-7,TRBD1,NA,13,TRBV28,CASKKGGGYEQYF,TGTGCCAGCAAGAAAGGGGGCGGCTACGAGCAGTACTTC
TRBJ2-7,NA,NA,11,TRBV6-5,CASANGQAEYF,TGTGCCAGCGCGAACGGGCAGGCTGAGTACTTC
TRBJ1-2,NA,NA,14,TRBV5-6,CASSLDGPVYGYTF,TGTGCCAGCAGCTTGGACGGACCCGTTTATGGCTACACCTTC
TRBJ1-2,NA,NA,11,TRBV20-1,CSARVAYGYTF,TGCAGTGCTAGGGTGGCCTATGGCTACACCTTC
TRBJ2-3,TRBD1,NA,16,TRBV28,CASRGQGASGTDTQYF,TGTGCCAGCAGGGGACAGGGGGCAAGCGGCACAGATACGCAGTATTTT
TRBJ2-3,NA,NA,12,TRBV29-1,CSVGGPTDTQYF,TGCAGCGTAGGAGGACCCACAGATACGCAGTATTTT
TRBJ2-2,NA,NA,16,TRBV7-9,CASSLPGGLLTGELFF,TGTGCCAGCAGCCTACCCGGGGGCCTCCTCACCGGGGAGCTGTTTTTT
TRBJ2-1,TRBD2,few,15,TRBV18,CASSLGTSGSNEQFF,TGTGCCAGCTCACTGGGGACTAGCGGGAGCAATGAGCAGTTCTTC
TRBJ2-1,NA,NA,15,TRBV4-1,CASSQGGGRYNEQFF,TGCGCCAGCAGCCAAGGGGGTGGCCGCTACAATGAGCAGTTCTTC
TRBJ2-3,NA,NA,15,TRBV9,CASSVAPASTDTQYF,TGTGCCAGCAGCGTTGCGCCCGCTAGCACAGATACGCAGTATTTT
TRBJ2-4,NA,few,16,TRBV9,CASSVGSLAAYNIQYF,TGTGCCAGCAGCGTAGGGAGTTTAGCAGCTTATAACATTCAGTACTTC
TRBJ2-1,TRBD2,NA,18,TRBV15,CATSSILGTSGGYNEQFF,TGTGCCACCAGCTCCATCCTGGGGACTAGCGGTGGGTACAATGAGCAGTTCTTC
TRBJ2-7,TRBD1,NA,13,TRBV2,CASSGDSLYEQYF,TGTGCCAGCAGTGGGGACAGCCTCTACGAGCAGTACTTC
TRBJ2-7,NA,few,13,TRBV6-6,CASSYTIAYEQYF,TGTGCCAGCAGTTACACAATCGCCTACGAGCAGTACTTC
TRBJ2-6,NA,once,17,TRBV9,CASSVATGWAGANVLTF,TGTGCCAGCAGCGTAGCTACAGGTTGGGCTGGGGCCAACGTCCTGACTTTC
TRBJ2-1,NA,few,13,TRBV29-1,CSVGQSYYNEQFF,TGCAGCGTTGGACAGTCCTACTACAATGAGCAGTTCTTC
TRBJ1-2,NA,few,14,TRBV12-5,CASGLGLGFGGYTF,TGTGCTAGTGGTTTGGGCTTGGGGTTTGGTGGCTACACCTTC
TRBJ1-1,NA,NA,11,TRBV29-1,CSVGRRPEAFF,TGCAGCGTTGGACGTCGTCCTGAAGCTTTCTTT
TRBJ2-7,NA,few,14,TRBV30,CAWSAKGGGYEQYF,TGTGCCTGGAGTGCCAAGGGGGGCGGCTACGAGCAGTACTTC
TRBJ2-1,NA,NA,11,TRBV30,CAWSVRGEQFF,TGTGCCTGGAGTGTTAGGGGTGAGCAGTTCTTC
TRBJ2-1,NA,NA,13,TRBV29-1,CSVERTGYNEQFF,TGCAGCGTGGAACGGACGGGATACAATGAGCAGTTCTTC
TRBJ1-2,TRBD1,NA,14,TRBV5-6,CASSLRTGKYGYTF,TGTGCCAGCAGCTTGAGGACAGGGAAATATGGCTACACCTTC
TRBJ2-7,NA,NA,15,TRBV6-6,CASSYNRDDPYEQYF,TGTGCCAGCAGTTATAACCGGGACGATCCCTACGAGCAGTACTTC
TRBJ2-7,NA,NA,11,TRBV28,CASSLNYEQYF,TGTGCCAGCAGTTTAAACTACGAGCAGTACTTC
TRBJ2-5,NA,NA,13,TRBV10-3,CAISQGFEETQYF,TGTGCCATCAGTCAGGGGTTCGAAGAGACCCAGTACTTC
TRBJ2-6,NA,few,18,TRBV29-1,CSVEDLRQPYSGANVLTF,TGCAGCGTTGAAGATTTGAGACAGCCCTACTCTGGGGCCAACGTCCTGACTTTC
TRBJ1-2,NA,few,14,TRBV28,CASSPGGLTYGYTF,TGTGCCAGCAGTCCCGGGGGGCTAACCTATGGCTACACCTTC
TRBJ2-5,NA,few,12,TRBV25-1,CASRTEPGTQYF,TGTGCCAGCAGGACCGAGCCAGGGACCCAGTACTTC
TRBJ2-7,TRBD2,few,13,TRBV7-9,CASSRLASYEQYF,TGTGCCAGCAGCCGACTAGCCTCCTACGAGCAGTACTTC
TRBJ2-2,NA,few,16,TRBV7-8,CASSLEGQGNTGELFF,TGTGCCAGCAGCTTAGAAGGGCAGGGGAACACCGGGGAGCTGTTTTTT
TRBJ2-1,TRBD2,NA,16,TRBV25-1,CASRAAGGSPGNEQFF,TGTGCCAGCAGGGCGGCGGGAGGAAGTCCTGGCAATGAGCAGTTCTTC
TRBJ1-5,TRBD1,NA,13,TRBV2,CASATGGEQPQHF,TGTGCCAGCGCGACAGGGGGAGAACAGCCCCAGCATTTT
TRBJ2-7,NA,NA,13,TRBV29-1,CSVEPPGATRQYF,TGCAGCGTTGAACCGCCGGGGGCTACGAGGCAGTACTTC
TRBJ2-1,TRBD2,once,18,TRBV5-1,CASSLRSLAGGLYNEQFF,TGCGCCAGCAGCTTACGTTCGCTAGCGGGAGGGCTTTACAATGAGCAGTTCTTC
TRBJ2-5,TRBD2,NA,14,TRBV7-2,CASSLRREGETQYF,TGTGCCAGCAGCTTACGCAGGGAGGGGGAGACCCAGTACTTC
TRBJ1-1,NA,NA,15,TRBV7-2,CASSFPLPGSSEAFF,TGTGCCAGCAGCTTCCCCCTCCCGGGGTCTTCTGAAGCTTTCTTT
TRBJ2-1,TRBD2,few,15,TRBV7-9,CASSPDSGSNNEQFF,TGTGCCAGCAGCCCAGACAGCGGGAGCAACAATGAGCAGTTCTTC
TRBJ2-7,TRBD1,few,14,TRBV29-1,CSVSRTGGEGEQYF,TGCAGCGTCTCCCGGACAGGGGGTGAGGGCGAGCAGTACTTC
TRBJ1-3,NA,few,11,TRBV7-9,CASGVGNTIYF,TGTGCCAGCGGGGTGGGAAACACCATATATTTT
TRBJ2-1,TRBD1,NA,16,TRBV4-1,CASSQDTGQGASQEVF,TGCGCCAGCAGCCAAGATACGGGACAGGGGGCCTCCCAGGAGGTCTTC
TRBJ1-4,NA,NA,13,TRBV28,CASRFTGREKLFF,TGTGCCAGCAGGTTTACAGGGAGGGAAAAACTGTTTTTT
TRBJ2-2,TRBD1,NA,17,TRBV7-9,CASSETGIKTVTGELFF,TGTGCCAGCAGCGAGACAGGGATTAAAACGGTCACCGGGGAGCTGTTTTTT
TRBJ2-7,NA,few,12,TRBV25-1,CASSPPENEQYF,TGTGCCAGCAGCCCGCCAGAGAACGAGCAGTACTTC
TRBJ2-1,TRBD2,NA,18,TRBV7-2,CASSLVLSAGVSPHEQFF,TGTGCCAGCAGCTTAGTTCTGTCTGCGGGGGTCTCTCCCCATGAGCAGTTCTTC
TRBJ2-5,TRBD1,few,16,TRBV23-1,CASSQSNRTGQETQYF,TGCGCCAGCAGTCAATCGAATAGGACAGGCCAAGAGACCCAGTACTTC
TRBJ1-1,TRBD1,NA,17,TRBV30,CAWSPGTAGVMNTEAFF,TGTGCCTGGAGCCCCGGGACAGCAGGCGTTATGAACACTGAAGCTTTCTTT
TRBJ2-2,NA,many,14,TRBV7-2,CASSDGQYTGELFF,TGTGCCAGCAGCGATGGACAGTACACCGGGGAGCTGTTTTTT
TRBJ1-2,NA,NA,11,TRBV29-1,CSVARLSGYTF,TGCAGCGTTGCGCGACTCTCGGGCTACACCTTC
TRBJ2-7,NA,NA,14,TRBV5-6,CASSLWGATYEQYF,TGTGCCAGCAGCTTGTGGGGCGCGACCTACGAGCAGTACTTC
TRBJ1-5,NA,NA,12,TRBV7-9,CASSLGDQPQHF,TGTGCCAGCAGCTTAGGAGATCAGCCCCAGCATTTT
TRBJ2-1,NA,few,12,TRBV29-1,CSGGRLSNEQFF,TGCAGCGGTGGAAGATTAAGCAATGAGCAGTTCTTC